This T cell receptor (beta chain) comes out of a study of T cells expressing NK-cell markers. This CDR3 spans 16 amino acids. Germline V CDR1 and CDR2: LGHDT, YNNKEL (reference sequence). A note on this clonotype: Its antigen is currently unknown.

TCRdb reanalyzed the 5' RACE reads and collapses them to one entry per CDR3 protein, without DNA. The sample data list under 500,000 distinct CDR3 sequences. Overall study findings and caveats: The study found dominant NKG2C+ clonotypes at 1.0-7.0% of CD8+ T cells in six donors. The same clonotypes also predominated in the CD3+CD56-NKG2C+ fraction of a handful of donors.

The rearrangement uses TRBV3-1 and TRBJ2-1; TCRdb returns TRBD1, unconfirmable since there is no DNA. The sample was blood T cells: a sorted CD56 or NKG2C T cell subset, CD4+ or CD8+ T cells, or bulk PBMC T cells (not recorded which). This TCR was sampled from a woman between 18 and 70 years old in good health. The CDR3 here is CASSQDGGESHNEQFF.